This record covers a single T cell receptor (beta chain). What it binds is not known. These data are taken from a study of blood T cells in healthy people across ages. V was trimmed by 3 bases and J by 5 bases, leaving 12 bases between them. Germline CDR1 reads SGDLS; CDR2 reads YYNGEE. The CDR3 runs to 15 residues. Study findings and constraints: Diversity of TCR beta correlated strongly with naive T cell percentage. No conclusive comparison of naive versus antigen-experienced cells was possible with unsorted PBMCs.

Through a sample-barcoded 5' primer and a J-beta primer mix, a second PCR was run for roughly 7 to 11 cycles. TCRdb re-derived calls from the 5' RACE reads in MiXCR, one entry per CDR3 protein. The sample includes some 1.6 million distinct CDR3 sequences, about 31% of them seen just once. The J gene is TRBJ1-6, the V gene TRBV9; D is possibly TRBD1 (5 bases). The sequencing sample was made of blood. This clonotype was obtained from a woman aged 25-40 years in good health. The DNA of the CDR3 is TGTGCCAGCAGCGGCGGGGCGGGAGATAATTCACCCCTCCACTTT. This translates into CASSGGAGDNSPLHF. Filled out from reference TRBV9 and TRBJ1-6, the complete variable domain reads DSGVTQTPKHLITATGQRVTLRCSPRSGDLSVYWYQQSLDQGLQFLIQYYNGEERAKGNILERFSAQQFPDLHSELNLSSLELGDSALYFCASSGGAGDNSPLHFGNGTRLTVT.